This TCR beta chain was identified during a study of beta chain features in type 1 diabetes (dated by TCRdb to about 2018). Regarding the study in general: No differences in mean age, gender distribution, total cell number or subset yield were found between patients and healthy donors. A total of roughly 98,000,000 sorted cells were examined across all samples, and a strong correlation was observed between cell number per subset and RNA yield. In the study, recently diagnosed type 1 diabetes patients and matched healthy donors were compared on the TCRB repertoires of their sorted circulating CD4+ T cell subsets. Regulatory and stem cell-like memory subsets were obtained from only 8 patients and roughly 8 healthy donors, while naive and central memory subsets were obtained from all 30 or so donors.

This clone has more than one count but fewer than ten. The clone's antigen remains unknown. No base quality values were provided; no much bigger clone lies one nucleotide off. Study-level results and caveats: Because cDNA rather than genomic DNA was sequenced, highly expressing activated cells could have been over-represented, although no difference in activation and CD3 levels was found between groups. PCR might favor shorter templates, but patient and control samples were amplified and corrected together, so any skew would affect both groups equally. A moderate but significant shortening of TCRB CDR3 length was observed in type 1 diabetes patients in all four CD4+ subsets. At VDJ recombination sites, patients with type 1 diabetes made fewer insertions and deleted more nucleotides, a pattern implying thymic rearrangement abnormalities. Naive, central memory and regulatory TCRB repertoires appeared more similar among patients than among healthy donors. Because the HLA sub-analyses included only small numbers of individuals, any influence of HLA type on TCRB rearrangement was left unresolved.

The High Capacity cDNA Reverse Transcription Kit was used to reverse transcribe all of the isolated RNA, meaning that expressed TCRB transcripts were what got sequenced. Deep immunoSEQ sequencing was performed on naive, central memory and regulatory T cell samples, with an average of roughly 3.5 million total reads per sample. Sorted cells were lysed in RLT buffer and RNA was extracted with DNase-treated RNeasy Micro or Mini kits, depending on cell number. Each cell subset was processed on its own to prevent cross-contamination, while patient and healthy donor samples were processed together. TCRB sequences were amplified from cDNA with the immunoSEQ multiplex PCR, producing 87-bp fragments spanning the CDR3 region. Amplicons were sequenced on the Illumina HiSeq platform. The original methods were these. PCR bias was computationally corrected using synthetic template baselines, reads within Hamming distance 2 were collapsed, and singletons that could not be merged were discarded. Reads were aligned to IMGT to assign V, D and J genes, CDR3 length, and insertions or deletions at six rearrangement sites. Within each subset, clonotype counts were normalized to the number of sorted cells before true diversity and Gini coefficients were calculated with the tcR R package. The overlap coefficient, calculated on TCRB nucleotide sequences, was used to quantify repertoire sharing. Out-of-frame TCRB sequences from naive cells were analyzed to stand in for the pre-selection repertoire. This immuneACCESS table, as held by TCRdb, lists in-frame sequences with V and J called but not all clones. Of the missing ones, under half trace to an unresolved V gene in checked studies; the others have no known cause. V and J calls and clone size are given by that table; D and trimming were obtained from the DNA. In all, the sample holds hundreds of thousands of clones, and roughly two thirds of those were seen once. Jointly, the top ten make up 0.053% of the sample.

Including cysteine and phenylalanine, the CDR3 has 12 amino acids. Only the CDR3 DNA is retained, 36 bases long and in frame from the first base. As encoded in the germline V gene, CDR1 is SQVTM while CDR2 is ANQGSEA. V is cut back by 6 bases and J by 5 bases, with 4 bases in the junction unmatched. Each donor gave one peripheral blood draw, averaging approximately 0.12 L, which was collected into heparinised tubes. Using a panel that included CD45RO, CCR7, CD25, CD127, CD95 and CD27, naive, central memory, regulatory and stem cell-like memory CD4+ T cells were sorted on a BD FACSAria II. A purity above 95% was achieved for all sorted populations. PBMCs were isolated right away by Lymphoprep density gradient centrifugation and were stained directly, without culture. Samples were stained and sorted in pairs, with one healthy donor and one patient per experiment, so that batch effects were minimized.

The sequenced sample was naive CD4+ T cells from blood. The sample's cell subset or site, from its label and the paper: true naive CD4+ T cells. This sequence was found in a man in his thirties or forties in good health. The V and J segments used are TRBV29-1 and TRBJ1-2; TRBD1 aligns with 9 central bases. The CDR3 protein is CSVFGQGYGYTF. DNA sequence: TGCAGCGTCTTTGGACAGGGGTATGGCTACACCTTC.